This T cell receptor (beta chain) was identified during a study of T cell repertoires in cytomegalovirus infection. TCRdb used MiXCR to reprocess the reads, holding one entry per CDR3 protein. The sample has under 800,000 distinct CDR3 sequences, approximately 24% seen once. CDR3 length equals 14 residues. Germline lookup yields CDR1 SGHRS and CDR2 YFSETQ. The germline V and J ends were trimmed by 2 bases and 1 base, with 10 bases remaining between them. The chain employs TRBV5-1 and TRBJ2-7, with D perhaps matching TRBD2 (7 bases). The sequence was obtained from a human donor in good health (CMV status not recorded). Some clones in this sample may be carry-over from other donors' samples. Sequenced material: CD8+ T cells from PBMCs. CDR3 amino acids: CASSFRGASYEQYF. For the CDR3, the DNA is TGCGCCAGCAGCTTCCGGGGGGCTTCCTACGAGCAGTACTTC.